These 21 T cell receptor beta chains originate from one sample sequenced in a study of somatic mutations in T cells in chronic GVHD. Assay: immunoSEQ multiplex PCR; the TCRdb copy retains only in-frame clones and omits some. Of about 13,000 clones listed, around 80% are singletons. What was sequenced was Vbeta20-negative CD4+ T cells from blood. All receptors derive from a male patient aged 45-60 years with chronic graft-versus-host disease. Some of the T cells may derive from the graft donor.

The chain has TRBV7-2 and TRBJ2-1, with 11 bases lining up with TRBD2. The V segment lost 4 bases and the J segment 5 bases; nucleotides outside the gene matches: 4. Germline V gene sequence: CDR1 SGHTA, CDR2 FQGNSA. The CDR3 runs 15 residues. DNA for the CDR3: TGTGCCAGCAGCTCTCTAGCGGGAGGACACAATGAGCAGTTCTTC. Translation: CASSSLAGGHNEQFF.

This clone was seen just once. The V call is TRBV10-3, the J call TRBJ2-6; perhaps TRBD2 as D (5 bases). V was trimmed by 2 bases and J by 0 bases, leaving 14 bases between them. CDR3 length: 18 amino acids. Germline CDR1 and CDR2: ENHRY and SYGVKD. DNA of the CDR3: TGTGCCATCAGTGAGGGTCCGGGGTCCCCCTCTGGGGCCAACGTCCTGACTTTC. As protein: CAISEGPGSPSGANVLTF.

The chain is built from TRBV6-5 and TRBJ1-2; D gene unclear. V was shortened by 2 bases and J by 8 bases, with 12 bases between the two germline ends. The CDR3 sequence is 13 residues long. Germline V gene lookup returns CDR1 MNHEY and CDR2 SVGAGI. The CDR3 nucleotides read TGTGCCAGCAGTTACGAGGGTGGACGCGGCTACACCTTC. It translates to CASSYEGGRGYTF.

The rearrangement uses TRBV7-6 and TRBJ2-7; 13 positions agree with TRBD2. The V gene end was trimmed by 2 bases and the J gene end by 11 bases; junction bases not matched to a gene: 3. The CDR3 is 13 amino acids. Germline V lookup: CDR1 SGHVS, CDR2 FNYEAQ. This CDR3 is CASSLTSGGDKYF. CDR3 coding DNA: TGTGCCAGCAGCTTAACTAGCGGGGGGGATAAGTACTTC.

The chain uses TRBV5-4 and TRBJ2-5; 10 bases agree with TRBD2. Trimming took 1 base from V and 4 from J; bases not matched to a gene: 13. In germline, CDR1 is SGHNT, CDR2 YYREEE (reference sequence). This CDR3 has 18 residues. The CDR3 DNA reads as TGTGCCAGCAGCTTGAGGGGGTCTAGCGGGAGACTGGGAGAGACCCAGTACTTC. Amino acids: CASSLRGSSGRLGETQYF.

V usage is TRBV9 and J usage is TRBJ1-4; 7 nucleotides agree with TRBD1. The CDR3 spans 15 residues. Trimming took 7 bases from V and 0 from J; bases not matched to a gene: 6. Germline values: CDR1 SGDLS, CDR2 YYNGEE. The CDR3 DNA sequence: TGTGCCAGCTCCGGGACAGATGCAACTAATGAAAAACTGTTTTTT. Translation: CASSGTDATNEKLFF.

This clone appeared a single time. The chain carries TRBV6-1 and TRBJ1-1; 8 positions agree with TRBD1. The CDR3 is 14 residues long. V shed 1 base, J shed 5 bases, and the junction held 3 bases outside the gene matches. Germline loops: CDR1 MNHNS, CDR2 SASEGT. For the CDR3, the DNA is TGTGCCAGCAGTGAAGGACAGGGGCTAACTGAAGCTTTCTTT. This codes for CASSEGQGLTEAFF.

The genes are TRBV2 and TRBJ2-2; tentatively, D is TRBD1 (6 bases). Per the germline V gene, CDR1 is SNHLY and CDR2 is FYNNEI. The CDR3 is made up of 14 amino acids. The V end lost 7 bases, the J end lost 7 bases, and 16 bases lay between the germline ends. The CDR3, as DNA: TGTGCCAGCACCGCGGAACAGGGCGTCGGGGAGCTGTTTTTT. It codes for CASTAEQGVGELFF.

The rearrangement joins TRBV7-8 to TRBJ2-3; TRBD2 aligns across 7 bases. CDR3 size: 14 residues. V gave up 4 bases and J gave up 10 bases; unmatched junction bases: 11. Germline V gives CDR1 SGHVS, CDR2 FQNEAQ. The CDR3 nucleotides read TGTGCCAGCAGCTCGGTGGGAGGGGCGGGAGCGCAGTATTTT. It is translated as CASSSVGGAGAQYF.

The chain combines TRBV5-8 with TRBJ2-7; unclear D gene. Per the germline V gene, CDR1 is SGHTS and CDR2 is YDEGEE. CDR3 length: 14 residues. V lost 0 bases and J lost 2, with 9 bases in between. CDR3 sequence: CASSLAQLAYEQYF. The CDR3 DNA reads TGTGCCAGCAGCTTGGCACAGTTGGCCTACGAGCAGTACTTC.

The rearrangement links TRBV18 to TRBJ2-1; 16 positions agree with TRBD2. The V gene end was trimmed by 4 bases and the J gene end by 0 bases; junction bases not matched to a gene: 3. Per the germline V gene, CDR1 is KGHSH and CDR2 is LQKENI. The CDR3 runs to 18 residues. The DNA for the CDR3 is TGTGCCAGCTCACGGGGACTAGCGGGGGGGAGCTCCTACAATGAGCAGTTCTTC. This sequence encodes CASSRGLAGGSSYNEQFF.

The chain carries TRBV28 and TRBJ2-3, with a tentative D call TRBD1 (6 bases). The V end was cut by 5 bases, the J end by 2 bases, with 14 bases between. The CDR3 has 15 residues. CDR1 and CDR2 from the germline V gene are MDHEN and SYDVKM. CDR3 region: CASSAPDSLTDTQYF. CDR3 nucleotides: TGTGCCAGCAGTGCCCCGGACAGCCTCACAGATACGCAGTATTTT.

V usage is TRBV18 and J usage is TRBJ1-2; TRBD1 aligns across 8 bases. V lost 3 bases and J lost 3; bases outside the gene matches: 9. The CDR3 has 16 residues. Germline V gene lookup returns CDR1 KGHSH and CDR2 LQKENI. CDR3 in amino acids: CASSPLGTGWDYGYTF. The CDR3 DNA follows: TGTGCCAGCTCACCCCTTGGGACAGGTTGGGACTATGGCTACACCTTC.

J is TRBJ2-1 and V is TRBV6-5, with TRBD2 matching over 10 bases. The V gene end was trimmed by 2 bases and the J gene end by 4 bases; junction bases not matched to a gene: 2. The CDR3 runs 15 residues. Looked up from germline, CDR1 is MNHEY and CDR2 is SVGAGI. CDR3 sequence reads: CASSYERGGYNEQFF. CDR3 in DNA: TGTGCCAGCAGTTACGAGCGGGGGGGTTACAATGAGCAGTTCTTC.

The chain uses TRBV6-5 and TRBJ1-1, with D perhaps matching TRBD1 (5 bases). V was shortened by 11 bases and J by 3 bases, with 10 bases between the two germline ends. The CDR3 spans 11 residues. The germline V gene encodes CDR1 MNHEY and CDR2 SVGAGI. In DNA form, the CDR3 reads TGTGCCGCCTTAGGGGACACTGAAGCTTTCTTT. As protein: CAALGDTEAFF.

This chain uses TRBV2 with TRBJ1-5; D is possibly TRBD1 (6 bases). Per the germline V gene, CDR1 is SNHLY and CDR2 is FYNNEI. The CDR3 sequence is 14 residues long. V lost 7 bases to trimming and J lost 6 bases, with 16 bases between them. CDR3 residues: CASKDRGGGQPQHF. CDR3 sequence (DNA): TGTGCCAGCAAGGACCGAGGGGGGGGTCAGCCCCAGCATTTT.

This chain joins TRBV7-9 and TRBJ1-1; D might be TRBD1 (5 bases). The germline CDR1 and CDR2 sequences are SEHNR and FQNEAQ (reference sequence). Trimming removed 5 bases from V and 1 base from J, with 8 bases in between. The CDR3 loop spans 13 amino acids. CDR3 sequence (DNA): TGTGCCAGCAGCAAGACAGCGAACACTGAAGCTTTCTTT. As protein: CASSKTANTEAFF.

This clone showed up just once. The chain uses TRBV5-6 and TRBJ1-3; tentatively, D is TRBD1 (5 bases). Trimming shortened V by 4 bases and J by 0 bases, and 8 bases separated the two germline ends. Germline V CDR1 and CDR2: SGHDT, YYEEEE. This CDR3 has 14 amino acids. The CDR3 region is CASSPTVSGNTIYF. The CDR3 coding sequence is TGTGCCAGCAGCCCGACAGTCTCTGGAAACACCATATATTTT.

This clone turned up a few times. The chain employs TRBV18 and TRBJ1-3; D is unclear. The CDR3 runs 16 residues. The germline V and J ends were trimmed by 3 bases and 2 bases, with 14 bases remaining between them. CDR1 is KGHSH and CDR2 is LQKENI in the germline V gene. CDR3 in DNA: TGTGCCAGCTCACCCTCGGGGATACAAACTGGAAACACCATATATTTT. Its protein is CASSPSGIQTGNTIYF.

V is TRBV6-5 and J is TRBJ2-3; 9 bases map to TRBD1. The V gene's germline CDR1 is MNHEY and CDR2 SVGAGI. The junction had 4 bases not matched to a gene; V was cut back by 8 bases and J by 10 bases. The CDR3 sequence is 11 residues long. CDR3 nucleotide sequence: TGTGCCAGCGGGACAGGGCGAGCGCAGTATTTT. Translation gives CASGTGRAQYF.

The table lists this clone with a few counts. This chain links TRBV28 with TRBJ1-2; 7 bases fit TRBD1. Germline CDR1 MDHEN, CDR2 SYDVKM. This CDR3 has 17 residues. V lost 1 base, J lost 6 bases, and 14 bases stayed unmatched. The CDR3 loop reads CASSLFSLGQRTNGYTF. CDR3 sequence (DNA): TGTGCCAGCAGTTTATTCTCCTTGGGACAGCGGACTAATGGCTACACCTTC.